These T cell receptor beta chains were read from a single sample in a study of naive and memory T cell subsets. TCRdb re-called the 5' RACE reads with MiXCR, one entry per CDR3 protein. In the table there are tens of thousands of distinct CDR3 sequences, around 7.3% of which are singletons. These receptors all come from a female donor in good health. The CDR3 runs from the conserved cysteine through the conserved F or W. D genes are given only for firm matches. The size entry is marked missing in some rows and otherwise reads once, few, many or a size class.

j_call: TRBJ2-7
v_call: TRBV6-2/TRBV6-3
clone_size: .
d_call: .
cdr3_aa: CASNPRRGAYEQYF
cdr3_nt: TGTGCCAGCAATCCCCGACGGGGAGCCTACGAGCAGTACTTC

j_call: TRBJ1-1
v_call: TRBV7-2
clone_size: many
d_call: .
cdr3_aa: CASSRVGGRTEAFF
cdr3_nt: TGTGCCAGCAGCCGAGTCGGGGGAAGAACTGAAGCTTTCTTT

j_call: TRBJ2-3
v_call: TRBV2
clone_size: many
d_call: .
cdr3_aa: CASSVHPFTTDTQYF
cdr3_nt: TGTGCCAGCAGTGTACACCCGTTCACCACAGATACGCAGTATTTT

j_call: TRBJ1-2
v_call: TRBV19
clone_size: many
d_call: .
cdr3_aa: CASTFHNEDYGYTF
cdr3_nt: TGTGCCAGTACTTTTCATAACGAGGACTATGGCTACACCTTC

j_call: TRBJ1-1
v_call: TRBV7-9
clone_size: many
d_call: .
cdr3_aa: CASRGTEAFF
cdr3_nt: TGTGCCAGCAGGGGTACTGAAGCTTTCTTT

j_call: TRBJ1-1
v_call: TRBV7-3
clone_size: many
d_call: TRBD1
cdr3_aa: CASSLNGRQGAEAFF
cdr3_nt: TGTGCCAGCAGCTTAAACGGCCGACAGGGCGCTGAAGCTTTCTTT

j_call: TRBJ1-5
v_call: TRBV7-4
clone_size: few
d_call: .
cdr3_aa: CASSLSLWRGFQPQHF
cdr3_nt: TGTGCCAGCAGCTTAAGTTTGTGGAGGGGGTTTCAGCCCCAGCATTTT

j_call: TRBJ2-5
v_call: TRBV20-1
clone_size: once
d_call: .
cdr3_aa: CSAEDYQETQYF
cdr3_nt: TGCAGTGCTGAAGACTACCAAGAGACCCAGTACTTC

j_call: TRBJ2-7
v_call: TRBV28
clone_size: few
d_call: .
cdr3_aa: CATTWNYEQYF
cdr3_nt: TGTGCCACAACCTGGAACTACGAGCAGTACTTC

j_call: TRBJ1-1
v_call: TRBV7-6
clone_size: .
d_call: .
cdr3_aa: CASSPRAFF
cdr3_nt: TGTGCCAGCAGCCCCCGAGCTTTCTTT

j_call: TRBJ2-5
v_call: TRBV5-1
clone_size: .
d_call: .
cdr3_aa: CASSFSGTREETQYF
cdr3_nt: TGCGCCAGCAGCTTTTCCGGGACAAGGGAAGAGACCCAGTACTTC

j_call: TRBJ2-7
v_call: TRBV7-2
clone_size: few
d_call: .
cdr3_aa: CASSTRGESSYEQYF
cdr3_nt: TGTGCCAGCAGCACCCGAGGAGAAAGCTCCTACGAGCAGTACTTC

j_call: TRBJ2-1
v_call: TRBV19
clone_size: few
d_call: .
cdr3_aa: CASSIGVAYNEQFF
cdr3_nt: TGTGCCAGTAGTATAGGGGTCGCGTACAATGAGCAGTTCTTC

j_call: TRBJ1-1
v_call: TRBV6-2/TRBV6-3
clone_size: many
d_call: .
cdr3_aa: CASRLQGLTEAFF
cdr3_nt: TGTGCCAGCAGGCTACAGGGCCTCACTGAAGCTTTCTTT

j_call: TRBJ2-7
v_call: TRBV7-6
clone_size: few
d_call: .
cdr3_aa: CASSLSPTGFASYEQYF
cdr3_nt: TGTGCCAGCAGCCTATCCCCCACGGGGTTTGCATCCTACGAGCAGTACTTC

j_call: TRBJ2-7
v_call: TRBV4-1
clone_size: .
d_call: .
cdr3_aa: CASSQEKGREQYF
cdr3_nt: TGCGCCAGCAGCCAAGAAAAGGGTCGAGAGCAGTACTTC

j_call: TRBJ1-4
v_call: TRBV2
clone_size: many
d_call: .
cdr3_aa: CASQMSEGNEKLFF
cdr3_nt: TGTGCCAGCCAGATGTCGGAGGGGAATGAAAAACTGTTTTTT

j_call: TRBJ1-2
v_call: TRBV7-9
clone_size: .
d_call: TRBD1
cdr3_aa: CASSIGQGGYTF
cdr3_nt: TGTGCCAGCAGCATCGGACAGGGAGGCTACACCTTC

j_call: TRBJ2-1
v_call: TRBV7-2
clone_size: few
d_call: TRBD2
cdr3_aa: CASSLVGWSSGHNEQFF
cdr3_nt: TGTGCCAGCAGCTTAGTCGGTTGGTCTAGCGGCCACAATGAGCAGTTCTTC

j_call: TRBJ2-7
v_call: TRBV7-2
clone_size: many
d_call: .
cdr3_aa: CASSLWGTSYEQYF
cdr3_nt: TGTGCCAGCAGCTTATGGGGTACCTCCTACGAGCAGTACTTC

j_call: TRBJ2-2
v_call: TRBV29-1
clone_size: .
d_call: .
cdr3_aa: CSVGRGTPGELFF
cdr3_nt: TGCAGCGTGGGGAGGGGGACCCCCGGGGAGCTGTTTTTT

j_call: TRBJ2-2
v_call: TRBV29-1
clone_size: many
d_call: .
cdr3_aa: CSVEGGTGELFF
cdr3_nt: TGCAGCGTTGAGGGCGGCACCGGGGAGCTGTTTTTT

j_call: TRBJ1-2
v_call: TRBV5-8
clone_size: many
d_call: .
cdr3_aa: CASSVWSRTYGYTF
cdr3_nt: TGTGCCAGCAGCGTTTGGTCCAGAACCTATGGCTACACCTTC

j_call: TRBJ2-6
v_call: TRBV20-1
clone_size: .
d_call: .
cdr3_aa: CSARVNEYSGANVLTF
cdr3_nt: TGCAGTGCTAGAGTTAACGAATACTCTGGGGCCAACGTCCTGACTTTC

j_call: TRBJ1-6
v_call: TRBV20-1
clone_size: few
d_call: .
cdr3_aa: CSARDRQSSYNSPLHF
cdr3_nt: TGCAGTGCTAGAGACCGACAGAGCTCCTATAATTCACCCCTCCACTTT

j_call: TRBJ1-2
v_call: TRBV3-1
clone_size: many
d_call: .
cdr3_aa: CASSRPGARTNYGYTF
cdr3_nt: TGTGCCAGCAGCCGCCCCGGGGCGCGTACTAACTATGGCTACACCTTC

j_call: TRBJ2-7
v_call: TRBV5-1
clone_size: few
d_call: TRBD2
cdr3_aa: CASSFLAGGNEQYF
cdr3_nt: TGCGCCAGCAGCTTTCTAGCGGGGGGGAACGAGCAGTACTTC

j_call: TRBJ1-2
v_call: TRBV3-1
clone_size: many
d_call: .
cdr3_aa: CASSPPPNWSYGYTF
cdr3_nt: TGTGCCAGCAGCCCCCCACCCAACTGGTCTTATGGCTACACCTTC

j_call: TRBJ1-4
v_call: TRBV6-2/TRBV6-3
clone_size: many
d_call: .
cdr3_aa: CASSSQGRIRNEKLFF
cdr3_nt: TGTGCCAGCAGTTCCCAAGGACGCATCCGAAATGAAAAACTGTTTTTT